A selection of T cell receptor beta chains follows, all from one sample in a study of neurological immune-mediated disorders. TCRdb reprocessed the 5' RACE reads via MiXCR and lists one record per CDR3 protein. The table has under 45,000 distinct CDR3 sequences, under 25% seen once; the top ten hold about 4.5%. The material sequenced was PBMCs. The receptor source for this set is a man in his sixties with HTLV-1-associated myelopathy (HAM/TSP). Each CDR3 is given with its conserved first and last residue. Fields, in order: J gene, clone size, D gene, V gene, CDR3 DNA, CDR3 protein. The D gene is left open where the match is weak. Clone sizes are given selectively: once, few, many, or a class where the clone is expanded.

TRBJ2-2 many - TRBV5-1 TGCGCCAGCAGCTTGGCTGGGGGACGTAGCACCGGGGAGCTGTTTTTT CASSLAGGRSTGELFF
TRBJ2-1 - TRBD2 TRBV20-1 TGCAGTGCTAAGCAGCGGGAGGTTTTCTCCTACAATGAGCACTTCTTC CSAKQREVFSYNEHFF
TRBJ2-1 many - TRBV5-1 TGCGCCAGCAGCTTGGGGTCAGATTACAATGAGCAGTTCTTC CASSLGSDYNEQFF
TRBJ2-5 - - TRBV3-1 TGTGCCAGCATCCTGACATGGCGAGAGACCCAGTACTTC CASILTWRETQYF
TRBJ2-1 many - TRBV10-3 TGTGCCATCAGTGAGTCGGGGGGCCCTGAGCAGTTCTTC CAISESGGPEQFF
TRBJ2-1 many TRBD2 TRBV5-1 TGCGCCAGCAGCCCCCGGGAGCTAGCGGGAAGTAATGAGCAGTTCTTC CASSPRELAGSNEQFF
TRBJ2-3 many - TRBV4-1 TGCGCCAGCAGCCAAGATACCCCTTTGGCAGATACGCAGTATTTT CASSQDTPLADTQYF
TRBJ2-7 many TRBD2 TRBV9 TGTGCCAGCAGCGCCACCGCGGCTAGCGGCCGGTACGAGCAGTACTTC CASSATAASGRYEQYF
TRBJ2-7 - - TRBV18 TGTGCCAGCTCACCGGCGATGGACGAGCAGTACTTC CASSPAMDEQYF
TRBJ1-5 many - TRBV20-1 TGCAGTGCTATAGACCCCACGGAATATAGCAATCAGCCCCAGCATTTT CSAIDPTEYSNQPQHF
TRBJ1-4 - - TRBV5-1 TGCGCCAGCAGCGTACAGGAAAATGAAAAACTGTTTTTT CASSVQENEKLFF
TRBJ2-3 many - TRBV20-1 TGCAGTGCTGACTCCCTAGGTACTAGCACAGATACGCAGTATTTT CSADSLGTSTDTQYF
TRBJ2-5 medium-sized TRBD1 TRBV20-1 TGCAGCGGGACAGGGGGTGAGACCCAGTACTTC CSGTGGETQYF
TRBJ1-1 many - TRBV7-8 TGTGCCAGCAGCCAAAGGCGGGATAACACTGAAGCTTTCTTT CASSQRRDNTEAFF
TRBJ2-3 many TRBD1 TRBV3-1 TGTGCCAGCAGCCAACCCGGACAGGGTTCAGATACGCAGTATTTT CASSQPGQGSDTQYF
TRBJ2-1 many TRBD2 TRBV7-8 TGTGCCAGCAGCTCCATTCCAACTAGCGGCGAATCTTACAATGAGCAGTTCTTC CASSSIPTSGESYNEQFF
TRBJ2-5 - TRBD2 TRBV25-1 TGTTCAAGCAGTGAATCGGGGGGTTGGGAGACCCAGTACTTC CSSSESGGWETQYF
TRBJ1-2 many - TRBV10-2 TGCGCCAGCAGTGAGGGACAGATCTATGGCTACACCTTC CASSEGQIYGYTF
TRBJ2-1 once TRBD2 TRBV5-6 TGTGCCAGCAGCTCGGCCCCCGGGACTAGCGGGAGGGCCAGGGAGCAGTTCTTC CASSSAPGTSGRAREQFF
TRBJ2-7 many - TRBV7-6 TGTGCCAGCAGCTTAGATCCAGGAAAACCTTTCTACGAGCAGTACTTC CASSLDPGKPFYEQYF
TRBJ1-1 many - TRBV30 TGTGCCTGGAGTATAGAGGGGAGGCCTGAAGCTTTCTTT CAWSIEGRPEAFF
TRBJ1-1 many - TRBV20-1 TGCAGTGCTAGAGATCCGAAGCGGGCAGATGAAGCTTTCTTT CSARDPKRADEAFF
TRBJ2-5 many - TRBV5-1 TGCGCCAGCACAGTGGTCAGCTTCCAAGAGACCCAGTACTTC CASTVVSFQETQYF
TRBJ2-7 many - TRBV7-8 TGTGCCAGCAGCTTAGCGGGCCGTCTTAGCTCCTACGAGCAGTACTTC CASSLAGRLSSYEQYF